This entry features one T cell receptor beta chain sequence. Its antigen is unidentified. The data were produced by immunoSEQ multiplex PCR, yet TCRdb's version contains in-frame clones alone and is incomplete. The sample includes roughly 770,000 clones, about 97% of them seen just once. Positive CCR7 selection of CD45RO-negative cells yielded the naive CD8 cells, and terminally differentiated effector memory CD45RA+ cells were excluded. These data are taken from a study of shared clonotypes between healthy human individuals. Study-wide findings and caveats: Investigators collected only blood, and repertoires in tissues likely differ.

CDR1 is LNHDA, CDR2 SQIVND, per germline (reference sequence). Trimming removed 5 bases at V and 8 bases at J, with 12 bases between. The CDR3 has 12 amino acids. This clonotype originated in a man aged 30 to 45 in good health. The specimen sequenced was naive CD8+ T cells sorted from blood. V and J are TRBV19 and TRBJ1-1; D gene uncertain. The CDR3 sequence is CASSEGTGEAFF. Written as DNA, the CDR3 is TGTGCCAGTAGTGAGGGTACCGGCGAAGCTTTCTTT.